This T cell receptor beta chain was profiled in a study of blood T cell repertoires in COVID-19. Overall study context: Both acute and convalescent COVID-19 samples were obtained from the United States, Italy and Spain.

CDR1 and CDR2 (germline): SQVTM, ANQGSEA. With V trimmed by 1 base and J by 6 bases, 2 bases remained unmatched. The CDR3 runs 12 residues. While infection was still active, Seattle patients were enrolled and then followed longitudinally. In the authors' methods: It was from reference gene primer amplification that nucleated cell counts were estimated. The method was immunoSEQ multiplex PCR; TCRdb's version includes in-frame clones alone and lacks a portion of them. V and J calls and clone size follow that table, whereas D and trimming were derived from the DNA. The table lists 350,000 to 450,000 clones, around 87% of them singletons. This clone was seen once.

The clonotype comes from a woman aged 55-69 years with COVID-19, enrolled during active disease. The gene calls are TRBV29-1 and TRBJ2-7; 8 nucleotides match TRBD1. The material sequenced was peripheral blood. CDR3 amino acids: CSVEGTGSEQYF. DNA for the CDR3: TGCAGCGTTGAAGGGACAGGGAGCGAGCAGTACTTC.